Each of the 8 T cell receptor beta chains below was sequenced from the same sample in a study of immune characterization of retroperitoneal liposarcoma. TCRdb re-called the PCR reads through MiXCR, storing one row per CDR3 protein. In the table there are roughly 8,200 distinct CDR3 sequences, over 40% of which are singletons. Source material: tumor tissue. The source of these receptors is a male donor with retroperitoneal liposarcoma.

This clonotype ranks as medium-sized. This chain links TRBV6-1 with TRBJ2-3, with 8 bases fitting TRBD1. TRBJ2-1 matches the DNA end more closely, so the J call is doubtful. The CDR3 contains 16 residues. Germline V lookup: CDR1 MNHNS, CDR2 SASEGT. The chain's CDR3 is CASSPRTGFSSYEQFF. The CDR3 nucleotides read TGTGCCAGCAGTCCCCGGACAGGGTTTAGCTCCTACGAGCAGTTCTTC.

This clonotype was recorded a few times. The chain joins TRBV7-6 to TRBJ2-1, with a possible D match to TRBD2 (5 bases). V was clipped by 3 bases and J by 7 bases, with 19 bases between them. This CDR3 spans 16 amino acids. Germline CDR1 SGHVS, CDR2 FNYEAQ. The CDR3 loop is CASSLTSGNTGNEQFF. DNA for the CDR3: TGTGCCAGCAGCTTGACCTCTGGGAATACGGGGAATGAGCAGTTCTTC. The variable domain in full, with the rest retrieved from reference TRBV7-6 and TRBJ2-1, is GAGVSQSPRYKVTKRGQDVALRCDPISGHVSLYWYRQALGQGPEFLTYFNYEAQQDKSGLPNDRFSAERPEGSISTLTIQRTEQRDSAMYRCASSLTSGNTGNEQFFGPGTRLTVL.

This clonotype is categorized as large. The V and J genes are TRBV6-1 and TRBJ2-5, with D tentatively TRBD1 (5 bases). Per the germline V gene, CDR1 is MNHNS and CDR2 is SASEGT. V was trimmed by 0 bases and J by 0 bases, leaving 8 bases between them. This CDR3 spans 15 amino acids. CDR3 region: CASSEADRYQETQYF. CDR3 DNA sequence: TGTGCCAGCAGTGAAGCTGACAGATACCAAGAGACCCAGTACTTC.

The J gene is TRBJ2-1, the V gene TRBV11-2; TRBD2 matches at 8 bases. V lost 5 bases, J lost 6 bases, and 6 bases stayed unmatched. The CDR3 is 14 amino acids. Germline V gene data show CDR1 as SGHAT and CDR2 as FQNNGV. The CDR3 loop reads CASSRSGGVNEQFF. The CDR3, as DNA: TGTGCCAGCAGCAGAAGCGGGGGTGTCAATGAGCAGTTCTTC.

In this sample, this clonotype turned up once. Possible read error: a much larger clone is one base away. J is TRBJ2-5 and V is TRBV7-6; D might be TRBD1 or TRBD2, each matching 6 bases. The CDR3 runs 17 residues. CDR1 and CDR2 (germline): SGHVS, FNYEAQ. The CDR3 is CASSPPFGRGEGETHFF. DNA of the CDR3: TGTGCCAGCAGCCCCCCTTTCGGGCGGGGCGAGGGGGAGACCCATTTCTTC.

This rearrangement joins TRBV6-8 to TRBJ2-7, with D perhaps assigned TRBD1 or TRBD2 (6 bases each). Germline-derived CDR1 and CDR2 are MNHGY and SAAAGT. Trimming cost V 6 bases and J 7 bases, with 16 bases left between them. The CDR3 covers 13 residues. The CDR3 DNA reads as TGTGCCAGCAGAACGGGGGCCTACAATGAGCAGTACTTC. It encodes CASRTGAYNEQYF.

The chain combines TRBV12-3 or TRBV12-4 with TRBJ2-1; no clear D. V was cut by 6 bases and J by 15 bases, with 21 bases left in between. The CDR3 spans 13 residues. The CDR3 DNA is TGTGCCAGCAGCTTCGGACGGGTCTCGGCATGGTTCTTC. Protein product: CASSFGRVSAWFF.

In nucleotides, the CDR3 is TGTGCCAGCAGTGAATACCGCAAAGAGACCCAGTACTTC. Translated: CASSEYRKETQYF. The chain links TRBV6-1 to TRBJ2-5; no definite D call. The CDR3 is made up of 13 amino acids. Looked up from germline, CDR1 is MNHNS and CDR2 is SASEGT. Trimming removed 2 bases from V and 3 bases from J, with 7 bases in between.